This passage covers 14 T cell receptor beta chains from one sample sequenced in a study of blood T cells in healthy people across ages. Sample-barcoded 5' priming and a J-beta primer mix drove a second PCR of roughly 6 to 12 cycles. TCRdb independently ran MiXCR on the 5' RACE reads; one entry per CDR3 protein. Among over 1.5 million distinct CDR3 sequences, just under 50% were seen once, and the ten largest hold approximately 2.1%. Material for sequencing was blood. The origin of the receptors is a woman between 35 and 50 years old in good health.

This chain uses TRBV9 with TRBJ2-3, with 14 positions matching TRBD2. Germline V gene data show CDR1 as SGDLS and CDR2 as YYNGEE. This CDR3 has 17 amino acids. With 3 bases clipped from V and 5 bases from J, the junction kept 8 bases outside the gene matches. CDR3 amino acids: CASSARLAGGPLDTQYF. The CDR3 coding sequence is TGTGCCAGCAGCGCAAGACTAGCGGGGGGGCCTTTAGATACGCAGTATTTT.

The V and J genes are TRBV4-2 and TRBJ2-1, with unresolved D. The V gene's germline CDR1 is LGHNA and CDR2 YNFKEQ. V was clipped by 0 bases and J by 3 bases, with 6 bases between them. This CDR3 has 14 residues. The CDR3 sequence: CASSQDLIYNEQFF. The DNA for the CDR3 is TGTGCCAGCAGCCAAGATCTTATCTACAATGAGCAGTTCTTC.

The chain combines TRBV13 with TRBJ2-1, with D perhaps assigned TRBD1 or TRBD2 (5 bases each). This CDR3 region has 17 residues. From germline, CDR1 is PRHDT and CDR2 FYEKMQ (reference sequence). Trimming shortened V by 0 bases and J by 0 bases, and 12 bases separated the two germline ends. DNA for the CDR3: TGTGCCAGCAGCTTAGGAGGCTGGGGGACCTCCTACAATGAGCAGTTCTTC. This codes for CASSLGGWGTSYNEQFF.

The chain recombines TRBV10-2 with TRBJ1-2; TRBD1 matches at 8 bases. The CDR3 is made up of 17 amino acids. V was clipped by 0 bases and J by 4 bases; unmatched bases: 10. Germline assignment: CDR1 WSHSY and CDR2 SAAADI. CDR3 region: CASSESAGGYPSYGYTF. CDR3 bases: TGCGCCAGCAGTGAGTCCGCAGGGGGCTACCCTAGCTATGGCTACACCTTC.

The chain joins TRBV15 to TRBJ2-6, with TRBD1 matching 8 bases. The CDR3 covers 17 residues. Germline V gene sequence: CDR1 LNHNV, CDR2 YYDKDF (reference sequence). Germline trimming cut 4 bases from V and 3 bases from J; bases unmatched to any gene: 8. The CDR3 region is CATSKTGGALGANVLTF. In DNA form, the CDR3 reads TGTGCCACCAGCAAAACAGGGGGAGCCCTTGGGGCCAACGTCCTGACTTTC.

V usage is TRBV6-2 or TRBV6-3 and J usage is TRBJ2-3; the match to TRBD1 covers 7 bases. CDR1 MNHEY and CDR2 SVGEGT come from the germline V gene. J was trimmed by 5 bases and V by 2 bases; bases with no gene match: 7. This CDR3 has 15 residues. CDR3 nucleotides: TGTGCCAGCAGTTACACGGACAGGACAGTAGATACGCAGTATTTT. Encoded protein: CASSYTDRTVDTQYF.

V gene TRBV6-1 combines with J gene TRBJ2-5; D call uncertain. The end of the DNA fits TRBJ2-7 better, so the J call may be wrong. Looked up from germline, CDR1 is MNHNS and CDR2 is SASEGT. The CDR3 is 13 amino acids. CDR3 coding DNA: TGTGCCAGCAGTGAAGCGGGCTCCGGCGAGCAGTACTTC. This gives the protein CASSEAGSGEQYF.

The rearrangement joins TRBV12-3 or TRBV12-4 to TRBJ1-2; D call uncertain. Trimming cost V 1 base and J 5 bases, with 11 bases left between them. The CDR3 extends over 14 amino acids. The CDR3 DNA follows: TGTGCCAGCAGTTTAGAAGGCGTCCCATATGGCTACACCTTC. This gives the protein CASSLEGVPYGYTF.

This clonotype was seen more than once but under ten times. The J gene is TRBJ2-7, the V gene TRBV20-1, with TRBD2 matching over 7 bases. The length of the CDR3 is 12 residues. Germline V gene lookup returns CDR1 DFQATT and CDR2 SNEGSKA (reference sequence). The ends lost 3 bases at V and 5 bases at J; junction bases unmatched: 4. CDR3 DNA sequence: TGCAGTGCTAGCGTGGGGGGGGACGAGCAGTACTTC. Encoded protein: CSASVGGDEQYF.

This clonotype was seen only a few times. CDR3 in amino acids: CASSKKGTGNTDTQYF. The CDR3 bases are TGTGCCAGCAGCAAAAAGGGTACAGGGAACACAGATACGCAGTATTTT. The rearrangement uses TRBV7-2 and TRBJ2-3, with D perhaps matching TRBD1 (6 bases). The CDR3 consists of 16 residues. V shed 5 bases and J shed 2 bases, with 17 bases lying between them. Germline V CDR1 and CDR2: SGHTA, FQGNSA.

V usage is TRBV3-1 and J usage is TRBJ2-1; the match to TRBD2 covers 8 bases. The trim removed 4 bases at V and 7 bases at J, leaving 6 bases unmatched. This CDR3 is built from 14 residues. Germline CDR1 reads LGHDT; CDR2 reads YNNKEL (reference sequence). The CDR3 here is CASSPQGLGNEQFF. CDR3 bases: TGTGCCAGCAGCCCCCAGGGACTAGGTAATGAGCAGTTCTTC.

Worth noting for this clonotype: Being one base from a much bigger clone, this may be a read error. The chain has TRBV10-2 and TRBJ2-1, with TRBD2 matching 7 bases. The ends lost 9 bases at V and 2 bases at J; junction bases unmatched: 10. The CDR3 is 15 residues long. Looked up from germline, CDR1 is WSHSY and CDR2 is SAAADI. The CDR3 sequence: CASGLAEGTYNEQFF. The CDR3 coding sequence is TGCGCCAGTGGGCTAGCGGAGGGGACCTACAATGAGCAGTTCTTC.

This chain uses TRBV6-1 with TRBJ1-5; TRBD1 matches at 9 bases. This CDR3 contains 13 residues. Trimming cost V 8 bases and J 6 bases; bases outside gene matches: 5. Germline V lookup: CDR1 MNHNS, CDR2 SASEGT. The chain's CDR3 is CASEDRGGQPQHF. The CDR3 DNA sequence: TGTGCCAGCGAGGACAGGGGTGGTCAGCCCCAGCATTTT.

This chain joins TRBV6-1 and TRBJ2-3; D perhaps matches TRBD2 (6 bases). With 0 bases removed from V and 8 bases from J, the gap between germline ends came to 18 bases. This CDR3 has 16 amino acids. Germline loops: CDR1 MNHNS, CDR2 SASEGT. Here the CDR3 DNA reads TGTGCCAGCAGTGAAGCTGCACCGGGTCACGGGGGTACGCAGTATTTT. This sequence encodes CASSEAAPGHGGTQYF.